What follows is one T cell receptor (beta chain) and its context. What it binds is unknown. Primed by a sample-barcoded 5' primer and a J-beta primer mix, a second PCR proceeded for roughly 6 to 12 cycles. The yield of each sample was at least 2.5 million CDR3-containing paired-end reads. TCRdb independently ran MiXCR on the 5' RACE reads; one entry per CDR3 protein. This table has some 1.4 million distinct CDR3 sequences, approximately 40% appearing once. The source of the sample is a study of blood T cells in healthy people across ages. Study-wide results and caveats: It was held that the diversity estimates obtained from one million T cells were underestimates. Higher naive T cell percentage went strongly together with higher TCR beta diversity. Age brought a roughly linear fall in TCR beta diversity measured per million T cells.

The CDR3 is made up of 16 amino acids. Germline CDR1 is MNHNS and CDR2 is SASEGT. Trimming pared 3 bases from V and 6 bases from J, leaving 15 bases between. The chain is built from TRBV6-1 and TRBJ1-6; D gene unclear. The receptor was derived from a young woman in good health. The specimen sequenced was blood. The CDR3 spells CASSEYARGSNSPLHF. CDR3 bases: TGTGCCAGCAGTGAGTACGCCCGCGGGAGTAATTCACCCCTCCACTTT.